A single sample is the source of the 32 T cell receptor beta chains below, sequenced in a study of early T cells in non-severe SARS-CoV-2 infection. TCRdb reanalysed the 5' RACE reads using MiXCR and keeps one entry per CDR3 protein. The top ten clones hold 4.2% of a sample with tens of thousands of distinct CDR3 sequences, more than 9% of them seen once. The sequencing input was whole blood. The receptors derive from an adult who was a healthcare worker with PCR-confirmed SARS-CoV-2 infection or an uninfected control (not recorded which).

V and J are TRBV10-3 and TRBJ1-5, with D hard to call. Germline CDR1 and CDR2: ENHRY and SYGVKD. The CDR3 covers 12 residues. V lost 3 bases to trimming and J lost 9 bases, with 9 bases between them. The CDR3 DNA reads as TGTGCCATCAGTGACCCTTTGCGGCCCCAGCATTTT. It codes for CAISDPLRPQHF.

In this sample, this clonotype turned up many times. The rearrangement uses TRBV4-2 and TRBJ2-3, with D possibly being TRBD2 (6 bases). The CDR3 consists of 16 residues. Per the germline V gene, CDR1 is LGHNA and CDR2 is YNFKEQ. V was trimmed by 0 bases and J by 0 bases, leaving 10 bases between them. CDR3 DNA: TGTGCCAGCAGCCAAGATCAGCTAGCGAGCACAGATACGCAGTATTTT. It is translated as CASSQDQLASTDTQYF.

As for this clonotype: Since a much larger clone is just one base distant, this may be a read error. The rearrangement joins TRBV5-1 to TRBJ2-1, with 14 bases identical to TRBD2. CDR1 and CDR2 from the germline V gene are SGHRS and YFSETQ. CDR3 length equals 18 residues. The trim removed 6 bases at V and 10 bases at J, leaving 18 bases unmatched. The CDR3 region has the DNA TGCGCCAGCAACCCTGGGACTAGCGGGAGCCACACCTTAGGGGAGCAGTTCTTC. Protein product: CASNPGTSGSHTLGEQFF.

The sample holds many counts of this clonotype. This chain uses TRBV20-1 with TRBJ1-5, with D perhaps TRBD1 (5 bases). V was shortened by 1 base and J by 5 bases, with 21 bases between the two germline ends. The CDR3 is 17 residues long. From germline, CDR1 is DFQATT and CDR2 SNEGSKA (reference sequence). The chain's CDR3 is CSARVAQPGLIHQPQHF. CDR3 DNA: TGCAGTGCTAGAGTTGCACAACCAGGGCTGATCCATCAGCCCCAGCATTTT.

This clonotype was seen only a few times. The genes are TRBV27 and TRBJ1-6; D uncertain. The CDR3 extends over 15 amino acids. V was cut by 6 bases and J by 0 bases, with 9 bases left in between. CDR1 is MNHEY and CDR2 is SMNVEV in the germline V gene (reference sequence). The CDR3 is CASRRLTSYNSPLHF. CDR3 nucleotide sequence: TGTGCCAGCAGACGACTGACCTCCTATAATTCACCCCTCCACTTT.

This clonotype occurred many times. The rearrangement joins TRBV6-1 to TRBJ2-7; a possible D gene is TRBD2 (6 bases). The CDR3 sequence is 16 residues long. Germline V gene data show CDR1 as MNHNS and CDR2 as SASEGT. Trimming pared 4 bases from V and 6 bases from J, leaving 22 bases between. The CDR3 loop is CASSATSIGGVREQYF. The DNA of the CDR3 is TGTGCCAGCAGTGCTACTAGCATCGGGGGTGTTCGCGAGCAGTACTTC.

This clonotype turned up a few times. The chain uses TRBV29-1 and TRBJ2-5; weak D call: TRBD1 (6 bases). Germline values: CDR1 SQVTM, CDR2 ANQGSEA. Trimming took off 7 bases at V and 1 base at J, with 22 bases between the two ends. This CDR3 has 16 amino acids. CDR3 DNA: TGCAGCGCGGGTTTCCGAGACAGGTATCCCCAAGAGACCCAGTACTTC. Protein product: CSAGFRDRYPQETQYF.

This clonotype was recorded at least ten times. V usage is TRBV3-1 and J usage is TRBJ2-3; D uncertain. CDR3 length: 11 amino acids. V was clipped by 2 bases and J by 10 bases, with 7 bases between them. Germline V CDR1 and CDR2: LGHDT, YNNKEL (reference sequence). The CDR3 bases are TGTGCCAGCAGCCAACTAGGCCCGCAGTATTTT. Translating gives CASSQLGPQYF.

This rearrangement joins TRBV10-3 to TRBJ2-1, with D possibly TRBD1 on 6 matching bases. V shed 5 bases and J shed 0 bases, with 14 bases lying between them. Per germline, CDR1 ENHRY and CDR2 SYGVKD. The CDR3 spans 16 residues. This CDR3 reads CAISSDRDNSYNEQFF. The CDR3 nucleotides read TGTGCCATCAGTTCCGACCGGGACAACTCCTACAATGAGCAGTTCTTC.

This clonotype was counted many times. The CDR3 DNA sequence: TGCGCCAGCAGTGAGAGGGGACAGCAAGAGACCCAGTACTTC. Its translation: CASSERGQQETQYF. The chain couples TRBV10-1 to TRBJ2-5; TRBD1 matches 7 bases. J gave up 2 bases and V 2 bases, and 2 bases lay outside the gene matches. This CDR3 spans 14 amino acids. From germline, CDR1 is WNHNN and CDR2 SYGVQD (reference sequence).

The genes are TRBV12-3 or TRBV12-4 and TRBJ2-2, with 7 bases identical to TRBD1. Germline trimming cut 6 bases from V and 5 bases from J; bases unmatched to any gene: 9. This CDR3 spans 15 amino acids. The CDR3 here is CASSEMTGSTGELFF. CDR3 DNA sequence: TGTGCCAGCAGCGAAATGACAGGGAGTACCGGGGAGCTGTTTTTT.

The rearrangement joins TRBV5-1 to TRBJ2-7; D tentatively reads TRBD1 or TRBD2 (5 bases each). The V and J ends lost 4 bases and 2 bases respectively, with 16 bases between them. This CDR3 is 15 amino acids long. Germline CDR1 is SGHRS and CDR2 is YFSETQ. The CDR3 coding sequence is TGCGCCAGCAGCGATGGGAGACAGCTAGCCTACGAGCAGTACTTC. Translation gives CASSDGRQLAYEQYF.

The chain carries TRBV20-1 and TRBJ2-7, with 11 positions matching TRBD1. J lost 4 bases, V lost 3 bases, and 5 bases had no gene match. There are 14 residues in the CDR3. CDR1 is DFQATT and CDR2 is SNEGSKA in the germline V gene (reference sequence). CDR3 in DNA: TGCAGTGCTAGCCCCGGGACAGGGGGGTACGAGCAGTACTTC. Protein sequence: CSASPGTGGYEQYF.

Ten or more counts support this clonotype. The V gene is TRBV7-6, the J gene TRBJ2-1; 7 nucleotides match TRBD1. The CDR3 covers 16 residues. The germline V gene encodes CDR1 SGHVS and CDR2 FNYEAQ. The junction had 6 bases not matched to a gene; V was cut back by 4 bases and J by 0 bases. In nucleotides, the CDR3 is TGTGCCAGCAGCTCATACAGGGGCCCCTCCTACAATGAGCAGTTCTTC. Translating gives CASSSYRGPSYNEQFF.

The gene calls are TRBV7-2 and TRBJ1-1; the D is unclear. The germline CDR1 and CDR2 sequences are SGHTA and FQGNSA. V lost 5 bases and J 0 bases, leaving 16 bases between the germline ends. There are 16 residues in the CDR3. The CDR3 loop is CASSLRAGQLNTEAFF. In DNA form, the CDR3 reads TGTGCCAGCAGCCTAAGGGCCGGCCAGTTGAACACTGAAGCTTTCTTT.

Comments on this clonotype: Germline is not matched at one junction end, which may reflect a read error. V is TRBV7-9 and J is TRBJ1-3; D ambiguous. This CDR3 comprises 12 residues. Germline V gene sequence: CDR1 SEHNR, CDR2 FQNEAQ (reference sequence). DNA of the CDR3: TGTGCCAGCATCTTAGAAGAAAACACCATATATTTT. It codes for CASILEENTIYF. Complete variable domain (other parts from reference TRBV7-9 and TRBJ1-3): DTGVSQNPRHKITKRGQNVTFRCDPISEHNRLYWYRQTLGQGPEFLTYFQNEAQLEKSRLLSDRFSAERPKGSFSTLEIQRTEQGDSAMYLCASILEENTIYFGEGSWLTVV.

This clonotype was seen at least ten times. The rearrangement joins TRBV4-2 to TRBJ2-2; the match to TRBD2 covers 8 bases. The V gene end was trimmed by 4 bases and the J gene end by 4 bases; junction bases not matched to a gene: 8. CDR1 is LGHNA, CDR2 YNFKEQ, per germline. The CDR3 is 16 amino acids. DNA for the CDR3: TGTGCCAGCAGCCCGGTACTAGCGGAGATCACCGGGGAGCTGTTTTTT. Amino acid sequence: CASSPVLAEITGELFF.

This clonotype was detected only a few times. V gene TRBV7-9 combines with J gene TRBJ2-7; D call uncertain. The CDR3 runs to 12 residues. Germline CDR1 reads SEHNR; CDR2 reads FQNEAQ (reference sequence). With 5 bases removed from V and 7 bases from J, the gap between germline ends came to 12 bases. The CDR3 region has the DNA TGTGCCAGCAGCCGTGAGGTGGGGGAGCAGTACTTC. It encodes CASSREVGEQYF.

The chain joins TRBV7-2 to TRBJ2-1; D may correspond to TRBD1 or TRBD2 (5 bases each). This CDR3 is built from 16 residues. V was trimmed by 5 bases and J by 0 bases, leaving 14 bases between them. CDR1 and CDR2 (germline): SGHTA, FQGNSA. This chain's CDR3 is CASSLGRPSSYNEQFF. The CDR3 nucleotides read TGTGCCAGCAGCCTGGGACGGCCTAGCTCCTACAATGAGCAGTTCTTC.

As for this clonotype: Possible read error: a much larger clone is one base away. The rearrangement joins TRBV2 to TRBJ1-4; 8 nucleotides agree with TRBD1. In germline, CDR1 is SNHLY, CDR2 FYNNEI. The CDR3 sequence is 15 residues long. For the CDR3, the DNA is TGTGTCAGCAGAACAGGGGGACCAACTAATGAAAAACTGTTTTTT. Translation gives CVSRTGGPTNEKLFF.

There are many counts of this clonotype. The rearrangement uses TRBV2 and TRBJ2-1, with no clear D. The CDR3 contains 12 residues. CDR1 SNHLY and CDR2 FYNNEI come from the germline V gene. V shed 6 bases and J shed 7 bases, with 10 bases lying between them. CDR3 protein: CASSLIGNEQFF. The CDR3 DNA is TGTGCCAGCAGCCTTATAGGGAATGAGCAGTTCTTC.

The chain combines TRBV14 with TRBJ2-2; 8 positions match TRBD2. Germline CDR1 SGHDN, CDR2 FVKESK. The junction had 8 bases not matched to a gene; V was cut back by 7 bases and J by 4 bases. The CDR3 runs 15 residues. CDR3 in DNA: TGTGCCAGCACCCCGGGGGGGCGCCTCACCGGGGAGCTGTTTTTT. Translation: CASTPGGRLTGELFF.

This clonotype was detected ten times or more. The chain links TRBV6-6 to TRBJ2-3, with a tentative D call TRBD1 (5 bases). Between the trimmed V and J ends, which lost 2 bases and 2 bases, there was a span of 11 bases. CDR1 MNHNY and CDR2 SVGAGI come from the germline V gene (reference sequence). The CDR3 contains 15 residues. The CDR3 is CASSYGMDNTDTQYF. CDR3 DNA sequence: TGTGCCAGCAGTTACGGGATGGACAACACAGATACGCAGTATTTT.

This clonotype has ten or more counts. The chain joins TRBV24-1 to TRBJ2-1; 9 positions agree with TRBD1. This CDR3 is 14 amino acids long. V shed 9 bases and J 2 bases; nucleotides not matched to a gene: 4. CDR1 and CDR2 (germline): KGHDR, SFDVKD. The CDR3 nucleotides read TGTGCCACCCGGGACAGGGCCCCCTACAATGAGCAGTTCTTC. Its translation: CATRDRAPYNEQFF.

This clonotype came up many times. This chain links TRBV5-1 with TRBJ2-2, with no clear D. V gave up 0 bases and J gave up 4 bases, with 4 bases separating them. The germline V gene has CDR1 SGHRS and CDR2 YFSETQ. The CDR3 has 13 residues. The CDR3 nucleotides read TGCGCCAGCAGCTTGGAAGGCACCGGGGAGCTGTTTTTT. This sequence encodes CASSLEGTGELFF. Full variable domain (rest looked up from reference TRBV5-1 and TRBJ2-2): KAGVTQTPRYLIKTRGQQVTLSCSPISGHRSVSWYQQTPGQGLQFLFEYFSETQRNKGNFPGRFSGRQFSNSRSEMNVSTLELGDSALYLCASSLEGTGELFFGEGSRLTVL.

At least ten counts were recorded for this clonotype. This rearrangement joins TRBV10-3 to TRBJ1-2, with unresolved D. Trimming pared 6 bases from V and 3 bases from J, leaving 11 bases between. The CDR3 consists of 13 residues. The germline CDR1 and CDR2 sequences are ENHRY and SYGVKD. This CDR3 reads CAISPAPDYGYTF. CDR3 in DNA: TGTGCCATCAGCCCAGCACCTGACTATGGCTACACCTTC.

This clonotype showed up many times. This sequence joins TRBV7-2 and TRBJ2-7; possibly TRBD1 for D (6 bases). Trimming took off 5 bases at V and 3 bases at J, with 17 bases between the two ends. The CDR3 covers 15 residues. Looked up from germline, CDR1 is SGHTA and CDR2 is FQGNSA. As DNA, the CDR3 is TGTGCCAGCAGCCGCCTTGTCTCAGGGGTCTACGAGCAGTACTTC. It encodes CASSRLVSGVYEQYF.

This clonotype came up a few times. V is TRBV9 and J is TRBJ2-3; D is unresolved. The germline V gene has CDR1 SGDLS and CDR2 YYNGEE. The CDR3 totals 15 residues. Trimming shortened V by 0 bases and J by 4 bases, and 12 bases separated the two germline ends. The DNA of the CDR3 is TGTGCCAGCAGCGTAGTGTCCCTTGGAGCAGATACGCAGTATTTT. It is translated as CASSVVSLGADTQYF.

This clonotype appeared many times. V and J are TRBV19 and TRBJ1-2; D might be TRBD1 (5 bases). There are 14 residues in the CDR3. Germline V gene lookup returns CDR1 LNHDA and CDR2 SQIVND (reference sequence). V lost 5 bases to trimming and J lost 5 bases, with 15 bases between them. In DNA form, the CDR3 reads TGTGCCAGTAGTGCCGGAGACAGCCGGTATGGCTACACCTTC. This translates into CASSAGDSRYGYTF.

The V and J genes are TRBV6-2 or TRBV6-3 and TRBJ2-1; D unclear. V lost 0 bases and J 6 bases, leaving 6 bases between the germline ends. The CDR3 is made up of 13 amino acids. From germline, CDR1 is MNHEY and CDR2 SVGEGT. The DNA of the CDR3 is TGTGCCAGCAGTTACTCTAGTTCCAATGAGCAGTTCTTC. This gives the protein CASSYSSSNEQFF.

The table lists this clonotype with many counts. The V and J genes are TRBV30 and TRBJ1-1; D perhaps matches TRBD1 (6 bases). Germline CDR1 and CDR2: GTSNPN and SVGIG (reference sequence). This CDR3 contains 13 residues. V was cut by 2 bases and J by 7 bases, with 14 bases left in between. The CDR3 loop reads CAWSSTGLGEAFF. The CDR3 DNA is TGTGCCTGGAGTTCTACAGGGCTTGGTGAAGCTTTCTTT.

This clonotype was found a few times. The rearrangement links TRBV7-9 to TRBJ1-1, with a possible D match to TRBD1 (5 bases). The CDR3 is 12 residues long. Trimming pared 5 bases from V and 8 bases from J, leaving 12 bases between. CDR1 and CDR2 from the germline V gene are SEHNR and FQNEAQ (reference sequence). The CDR3 nucleotides are TGTGCCAGCAGCCCCCGGGGGGTCGAAGCTTTCTTT. The encoded protein is CASSPRGVEAFF.